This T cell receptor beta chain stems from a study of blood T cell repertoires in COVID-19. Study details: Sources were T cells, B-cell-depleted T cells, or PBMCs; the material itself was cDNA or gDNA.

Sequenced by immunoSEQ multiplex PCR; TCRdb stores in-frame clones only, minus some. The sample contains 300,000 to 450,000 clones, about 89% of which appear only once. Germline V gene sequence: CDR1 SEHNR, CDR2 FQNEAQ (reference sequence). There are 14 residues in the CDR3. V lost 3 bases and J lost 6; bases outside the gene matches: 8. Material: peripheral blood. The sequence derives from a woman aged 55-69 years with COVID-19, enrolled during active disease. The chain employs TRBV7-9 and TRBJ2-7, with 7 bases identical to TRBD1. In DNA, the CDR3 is TGTGCCAGCAGCTTGTTGACAGGGAGAGCCGAGCAGTACTTC. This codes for CASSLLTGRAEQYF.